This section outlines one T cell receptor beta chain sequence together with its context. Antigen specificity is unknown. This entry is derived from a study of shared clonotypes between healthy human individuals. V was cut by 5 bases and J by 4 bases, with 15 bases left in between. Germline V lookup: CDR1 MDHEN, CDR2 SYDVKM. The length of the CDR3 is 15 residues. Study-wide points: Across subsets, estimated richness was generally greater for naive than for memory populations. Rarefaction indicated that sorted-subset sequencing remained incomplete although depth was large.

TCRdb's table, derived via immunoSEQ multiplex PCR, lists solely in-frame clones and lacks some. The repertoire includes over a million clones, around 97% of them detected once, and 1.2% sits in the top ten. This clonotype was sampled from a man aged 25-45 years in good health. Material: naive CD4+ T cells sorted from blood. Subset noted: CD45RA+ positively selected. The rearrangement uses TRBV28 and TRBJ1-5; tentative D call: TRBD1 (5 bases). CDR3 in amino acids: CASSPGLGPNQPQHF. CDR3 DNA sequence: TGTGCCAGCAGTCCGGGACTTGGGCCGAATCAGCCCCAGCATTTT.